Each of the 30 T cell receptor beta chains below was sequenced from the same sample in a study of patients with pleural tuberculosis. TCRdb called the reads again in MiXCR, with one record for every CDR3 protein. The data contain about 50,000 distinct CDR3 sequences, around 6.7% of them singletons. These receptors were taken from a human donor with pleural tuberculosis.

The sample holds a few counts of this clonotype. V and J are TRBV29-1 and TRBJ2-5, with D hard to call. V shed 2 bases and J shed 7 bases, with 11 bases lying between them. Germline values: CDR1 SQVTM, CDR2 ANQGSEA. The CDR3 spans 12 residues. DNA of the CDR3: TGCAGCGTTGAACGGCTTTACGCGACCCAGTACTTC. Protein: CSVERLYATQYF.

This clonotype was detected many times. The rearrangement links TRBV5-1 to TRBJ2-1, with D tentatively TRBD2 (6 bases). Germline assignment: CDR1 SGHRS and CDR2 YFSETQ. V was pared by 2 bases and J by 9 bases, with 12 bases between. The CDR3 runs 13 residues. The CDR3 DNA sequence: TGCGCCAGCAGCTTTGGGGGGTCAGCTGAGCAGTTCTTC. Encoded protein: CASSFGGSAEQFF.

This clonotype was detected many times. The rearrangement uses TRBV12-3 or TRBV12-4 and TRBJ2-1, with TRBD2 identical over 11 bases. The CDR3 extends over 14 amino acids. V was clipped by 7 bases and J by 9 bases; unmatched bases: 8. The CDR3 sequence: CASNLGTSGVEQFF. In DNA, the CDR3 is TGTGCCAGCAATCTAGGGACTAGCGGCGTTGAGCAGTTCTTC.

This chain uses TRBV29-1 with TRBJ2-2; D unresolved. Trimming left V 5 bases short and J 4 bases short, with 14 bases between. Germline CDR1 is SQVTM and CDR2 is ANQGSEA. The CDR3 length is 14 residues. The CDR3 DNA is TGCAGCGTTCGACCCCCGCACCCCACCGGGGAGCTGTTTTTT. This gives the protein CSVRPPHPTGELFF.

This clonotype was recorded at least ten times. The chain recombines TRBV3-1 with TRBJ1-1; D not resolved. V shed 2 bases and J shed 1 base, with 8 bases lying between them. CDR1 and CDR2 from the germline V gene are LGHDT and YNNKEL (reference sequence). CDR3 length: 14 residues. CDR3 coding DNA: TGTGCCAGCAGCCAAAGGGTATCGAACACTGAAGCTTTCTTT. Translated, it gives CASSQRVSNTEAFF.

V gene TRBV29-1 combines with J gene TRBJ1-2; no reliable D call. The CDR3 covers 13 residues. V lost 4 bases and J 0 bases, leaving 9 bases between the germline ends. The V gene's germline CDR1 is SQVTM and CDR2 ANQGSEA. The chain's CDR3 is CSVVAGSNYGYTF. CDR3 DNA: TGCAGCGTTGTAGCAGGCTCTAACTATGGCTACACCTTC.

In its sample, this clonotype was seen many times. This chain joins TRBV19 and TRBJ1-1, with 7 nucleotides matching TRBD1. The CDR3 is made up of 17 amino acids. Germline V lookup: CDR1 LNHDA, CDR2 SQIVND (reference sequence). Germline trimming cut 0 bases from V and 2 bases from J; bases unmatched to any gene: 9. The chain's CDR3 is CASSIESHRGHNTEAFF. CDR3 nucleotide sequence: TGTGCCAGTAGTATAGAATCGCACAGGGGACATAACACTGAAGCTTTCTTT.

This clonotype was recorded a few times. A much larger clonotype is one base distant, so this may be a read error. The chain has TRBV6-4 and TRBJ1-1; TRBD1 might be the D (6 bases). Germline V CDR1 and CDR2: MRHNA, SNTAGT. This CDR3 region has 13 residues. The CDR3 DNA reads TGTGCCAGCAGTCACAGGGACGTACCTGAAGCTTCCTTT. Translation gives CASSHRDVPEASF.

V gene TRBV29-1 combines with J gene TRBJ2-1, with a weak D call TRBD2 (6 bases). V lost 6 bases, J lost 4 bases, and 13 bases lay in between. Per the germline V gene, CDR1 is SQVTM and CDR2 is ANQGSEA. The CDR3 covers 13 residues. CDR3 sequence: CSVVLSGYNEQFF. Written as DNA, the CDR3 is TGCAGCGTCGTACTTAGCGGATACAATGAGCAGTTCTTC.

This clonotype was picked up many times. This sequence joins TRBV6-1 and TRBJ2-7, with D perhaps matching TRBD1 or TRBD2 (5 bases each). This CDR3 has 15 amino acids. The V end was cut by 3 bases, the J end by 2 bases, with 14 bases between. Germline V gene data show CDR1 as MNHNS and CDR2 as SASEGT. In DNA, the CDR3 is TGTGCCAGCAGTGATTGGGGACGGAGAGCCTACGAGCAGTACGTC. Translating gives CASSDWGRRAYEQYV.

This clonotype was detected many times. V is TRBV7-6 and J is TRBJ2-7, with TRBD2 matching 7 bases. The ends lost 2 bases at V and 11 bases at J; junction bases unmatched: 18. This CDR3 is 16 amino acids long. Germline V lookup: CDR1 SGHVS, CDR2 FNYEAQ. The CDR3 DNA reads TGTGCCAGCAGCTTAAGTCGTCCCAGCGGGACCGATAGAGAGTACTTC. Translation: CASSLSRPSGTDREYF.

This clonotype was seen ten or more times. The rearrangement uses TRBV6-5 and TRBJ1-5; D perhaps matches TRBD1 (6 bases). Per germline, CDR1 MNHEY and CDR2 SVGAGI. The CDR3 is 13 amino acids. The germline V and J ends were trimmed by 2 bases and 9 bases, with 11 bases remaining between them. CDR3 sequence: CASSYRGSRPQHF. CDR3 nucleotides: TGTGCCAGCAGTTACAGGGGGTCCCGGCCCCAGCATTTT.

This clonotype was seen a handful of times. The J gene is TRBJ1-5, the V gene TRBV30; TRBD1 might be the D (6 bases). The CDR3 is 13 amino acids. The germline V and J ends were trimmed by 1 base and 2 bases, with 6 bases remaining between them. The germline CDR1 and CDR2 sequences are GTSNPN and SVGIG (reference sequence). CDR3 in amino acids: CAWSGTGNQPQHF. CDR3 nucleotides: TGTGCCTGGAGTGGGACAGGCAATCAGCCCCAGCATTTT.

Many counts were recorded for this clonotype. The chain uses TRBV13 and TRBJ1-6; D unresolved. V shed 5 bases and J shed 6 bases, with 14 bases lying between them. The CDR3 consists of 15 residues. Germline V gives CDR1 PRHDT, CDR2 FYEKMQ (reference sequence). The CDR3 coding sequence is TGTGCCAGCAGCCTCCCCCGGGCCCTTAATTCACCCCTCCACTTT. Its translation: CASSLPRALNSPLHF.

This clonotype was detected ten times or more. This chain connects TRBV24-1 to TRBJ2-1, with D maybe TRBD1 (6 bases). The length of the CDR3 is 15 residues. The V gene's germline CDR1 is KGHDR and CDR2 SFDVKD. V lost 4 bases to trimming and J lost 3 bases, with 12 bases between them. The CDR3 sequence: CATSDQGLLYNEQFF. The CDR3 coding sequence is TGTGCCACCAGTGACCAGGGGCTTCTCTACAATGAGCAGTTCTTC.

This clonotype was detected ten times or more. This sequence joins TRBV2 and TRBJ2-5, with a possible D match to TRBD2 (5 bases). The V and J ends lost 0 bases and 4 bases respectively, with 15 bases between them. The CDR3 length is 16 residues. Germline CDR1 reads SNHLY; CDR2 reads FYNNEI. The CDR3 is CASSEALLGGGETQYF. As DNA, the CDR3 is TGTGCCAGCAGTGAAGCCCTACTAGGCGGAGGAGAGACCCAGTACTTC.

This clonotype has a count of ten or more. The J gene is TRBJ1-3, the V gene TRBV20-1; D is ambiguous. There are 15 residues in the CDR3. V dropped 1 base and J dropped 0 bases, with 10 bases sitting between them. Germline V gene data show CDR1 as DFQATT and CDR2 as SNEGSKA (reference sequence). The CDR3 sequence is CSARAHSISGNTIYF. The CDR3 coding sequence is TGCAGTGCTAGAGCCCACAGCATCTCTGGAAACACCATATATTTT.

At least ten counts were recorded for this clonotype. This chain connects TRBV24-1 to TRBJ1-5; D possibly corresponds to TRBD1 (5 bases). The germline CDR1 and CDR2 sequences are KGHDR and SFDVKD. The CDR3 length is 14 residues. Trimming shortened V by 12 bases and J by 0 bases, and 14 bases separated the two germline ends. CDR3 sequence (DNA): TGTGCCCCACAGACAGTGTATAGCAATCAGCCCCAGCATTTT. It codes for CAPQTVYSNQPQHF.

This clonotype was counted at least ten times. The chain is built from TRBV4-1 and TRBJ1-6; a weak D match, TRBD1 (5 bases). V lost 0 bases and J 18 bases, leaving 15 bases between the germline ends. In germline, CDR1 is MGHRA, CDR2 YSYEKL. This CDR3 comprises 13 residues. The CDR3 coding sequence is TGCGCCAGCAGCCAAGATCCTCAGGGTCGGCACCACTTT. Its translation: CASSQDPQGRHHF.

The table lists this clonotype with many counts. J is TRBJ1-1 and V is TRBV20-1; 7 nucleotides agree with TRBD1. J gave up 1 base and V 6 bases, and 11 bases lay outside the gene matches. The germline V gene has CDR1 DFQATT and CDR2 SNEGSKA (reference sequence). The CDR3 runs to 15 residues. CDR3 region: CSAKDRDRGNTEAFF. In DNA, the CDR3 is TGCAGTGCAAAAGACAGGGATCGAGGGAACACTGAAGCTTTCTTT.

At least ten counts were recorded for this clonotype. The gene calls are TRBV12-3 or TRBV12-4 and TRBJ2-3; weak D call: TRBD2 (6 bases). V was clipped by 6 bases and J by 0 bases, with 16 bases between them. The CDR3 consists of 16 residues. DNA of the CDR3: TGTGCCAGCAGATTTTACGGGACTCCTAGCACAGATACGCAGTATTTT. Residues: CASRFYGTPSTDTQYF.

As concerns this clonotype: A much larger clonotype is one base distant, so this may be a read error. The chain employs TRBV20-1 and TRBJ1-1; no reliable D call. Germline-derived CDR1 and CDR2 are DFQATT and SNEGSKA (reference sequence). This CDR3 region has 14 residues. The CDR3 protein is CSASKAAGGTEASF. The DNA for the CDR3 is TGCAGTGCTAGTAAAGCGGCAGGCGGCACTGAAGCTTCCTTT.

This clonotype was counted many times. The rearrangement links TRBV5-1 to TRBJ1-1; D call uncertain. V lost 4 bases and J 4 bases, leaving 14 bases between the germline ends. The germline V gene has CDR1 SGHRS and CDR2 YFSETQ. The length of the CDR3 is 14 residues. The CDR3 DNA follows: TGCGCCAGCAGCCTAAATCCGGCGGGCACTGAAGCTTTCTTT. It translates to CASSLNPAGTEAFF.

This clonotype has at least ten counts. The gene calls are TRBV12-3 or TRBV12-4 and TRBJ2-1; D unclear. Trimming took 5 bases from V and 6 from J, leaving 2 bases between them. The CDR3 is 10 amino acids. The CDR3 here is CASSLNEQFF. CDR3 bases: TGTGCCAGCAGTCTCAATGAGCAGTTCTTC.

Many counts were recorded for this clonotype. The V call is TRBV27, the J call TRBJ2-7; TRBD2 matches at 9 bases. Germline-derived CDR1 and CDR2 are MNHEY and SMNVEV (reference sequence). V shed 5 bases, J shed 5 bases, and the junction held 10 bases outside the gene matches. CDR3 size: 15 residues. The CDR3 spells CASSQLAGLPHEQYF. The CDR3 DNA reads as TGTGCCAGCAGTCAACTAGCGGGTCTTCCTCACGAGCAGTACTTC.

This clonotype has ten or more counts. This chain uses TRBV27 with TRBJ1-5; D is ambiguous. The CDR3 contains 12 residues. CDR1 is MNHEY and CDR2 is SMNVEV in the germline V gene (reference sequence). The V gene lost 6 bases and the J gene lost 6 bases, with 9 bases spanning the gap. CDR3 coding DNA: TGTGCCAGCAGAAGACCGGGTCAGCCCCAGCATTTT. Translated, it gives CASRRPGQPQHF.

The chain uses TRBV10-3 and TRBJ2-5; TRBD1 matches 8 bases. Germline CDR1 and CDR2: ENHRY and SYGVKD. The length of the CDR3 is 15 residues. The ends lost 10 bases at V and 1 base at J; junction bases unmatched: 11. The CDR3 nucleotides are TGTGCCACTAGGGGTTCGACAGGGGCCCAAGAGACCCAGTACTTC. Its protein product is CATRGSTGAQETQYF.

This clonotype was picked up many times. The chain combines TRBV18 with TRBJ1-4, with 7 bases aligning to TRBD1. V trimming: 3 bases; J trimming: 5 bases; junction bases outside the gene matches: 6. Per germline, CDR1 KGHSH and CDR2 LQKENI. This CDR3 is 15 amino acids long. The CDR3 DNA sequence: TGTGCCAGCTCACCCGTTGGACAGGCGAATGAAAAACTGTTTTTT. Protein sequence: CASSPVGQANEKLFF.

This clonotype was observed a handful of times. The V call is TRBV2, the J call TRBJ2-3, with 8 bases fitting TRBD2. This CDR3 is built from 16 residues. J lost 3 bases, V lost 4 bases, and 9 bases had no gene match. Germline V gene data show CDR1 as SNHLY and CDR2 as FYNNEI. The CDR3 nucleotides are TGTGCCAGCAGTGCCCTAGCGGGCGCGGGAACAGATACGCAGTATTTT. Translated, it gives CASSALAGAGTDTQYF.

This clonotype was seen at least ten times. CDR3 in amino acids: CASSSFAQNPKRAFF. CDR3 bases: TGTGCCAGCAGCTCCTTTGCTCAAAACCCCAAAAGGGCTTTCTTT. The V call is TRBV7-6, the J call TRBJ1-1, with D hard to call. The CDR3 spans 15 residues. V was shortened by 4 bases and J by 11 bases, with 23 bases between the two germline ends. Looked up from germline, CDR1 is SGHVS and CDR2 is FNYEAQ. Supplemented by reference TRBV7-6 and TRBJ1-1, the full variable domain reads GAGVSQSPRYKVTKRGQDVALRCDPISGHVSLYWYRQALGQGPEFLTYFNYEAQQDKSGLPNDRFSAERPEGSISTLTIQRTEQRDSAMYRCASSSFAQNPKRAFFGQGTRLTVV.